These T cell receptor beta chains were read from a single sample in a study of CD8 T cells in ankylosing spondylitis. In TCRdb, the 5' RACE reads were re-called with MiXCR into one record per CDR3 protein. Here the sample spans some 700,000 distinct CDR3 sequences, roughly 19% being singletons. The sample was blood, either unsorted or a sorted T cell fraction (not recorded which). These receptors originate from a male donor with ankylosing spondylitis. Both conserved end residues are part of each CDR3. The D gene is left open where the match is weak. Not all rows give a size; the values are once, few, many and, for expanded clones, a class.

D gene,clone size,J gene,CDR3 length,V gene,CDR3 protein,CDR3 DNA
.,once,TRBJ2-7,13,TRBV7-9,CASSPNRRGEQYF,TGTGCCAGCAGCCCGAATCGGAGGGGCGAGCAGTACTTC
TRBD2,.,TRBJ2-3,15,TRBV5-1,CASKGVAGMADTQYF,TGCGCCAGCAAGGGGGTAGCGGGAATGGCAGATACGCAGTATTTT
.,.,TRBJ2-3,10,TRBV29-1,CSTETDTQYF,TGCAGCACTGAGACAGATACGCAGTATTTT
.,few,TRBJ1-3,14,TRBV12-3/TRBV12-4,CASSLDYSGNTIYF,TGTGCCAGCAGTTTAGATTACTCTGGAAACACCATATATTTT
.,.,TRBJ2-1,15,TRBV4-3,CASSREPQGYNEQFF,TGCGCCAGCAGCCGCGAGCCTCAGGGGTACAATGAGCAGTTCTTC
.,many,TRBJ1-1,16,TRBV7-2,CASSSSTGLGDTEAFF,TGTGCCAGCAGCTCCTCAACAGGGTTAGGCGACACTGAAGCTTTCTTT
TRBD2,.,TRBJ2-5,15,TRBV29-1,CSVEDTGGRQETQYF,TGCAGCGTTGAAGACACGGGAGGGAGGCAAGAGACCCAGTACTTC
TRBD2,few,TRBJ2-2,17,TRBV4-3,CASSPRLLAGWGGELFF,TGCGCCAGCAGCCCCAGGTTGCTAGCGGGGTGGGGCGGGGAGCTGTTTTTT
.,.,TRBJ2-1,15,TRBV5-1,CASSPGTSRVNEQFF,TGCGCCAGCAGCCCTGGGACCTCAAGGGTGAATGAGCAGTTCTTC
TRBD1,many,TRBJ2-3,11,TRBV20-1,CSAQGQGTQYF,TGCAGTGCTCAGGGACAGGGGACGCAGTATTTT
TRBD2,few,TRBJ2-1,17,TRBV11-2,CASSLEGGLAGGNEQFF,TGTGCCAGCAGCTTAGAGGGTGGGCTAGCGGGAGGCAATGAGCAGTTCTTC
.,.,TRBJ1-6,16,TRBV20-1,CSARSQVQASDSPLHF,TGCAGTGCTAGATCACAGGTCCAGGCTTCAGATTCACCCCTCCACTTT
TRBD1,few,TRBJ1-6,14,TRBV6-1,CASSKQGVLSPLHF,TGTGCCAGCAGTAAACAGGGGGTCCTTTCACCCCTCCACTTT
.,few,TRBJ2-3,16,TRBV20-1,CSARLPLYEDTDTQYF,TGCAGTGCTAGACTCCCCCTCTATGAGGACACAGATACGCAGTATTTT
.,few,TRBJ2-1,13,TRBV11-2,CASSFGAENEQFF,TGTGCCAGCAGCTTCGGGGCTGAGAATGAGCAGTTCTTC
TRBD1,few,TRBJ1-5,14,TRBV10-3,CAISESQGVQPQHF,TGTGCCATCAGTGAGTCACAGGGGGTTCAGCCCCAGCATTTT
TRBD1,once,TRBJ2-1,15,TRBV5-1,CVSSLAPGQNNEQFF,TGCGTCAGCAGCTTGGCACCGGGACAGAACAATGAGCAGTTCTTC
.,.,TRBJ2-2,14,TRBV5-1,CASSLDRPTGELFF,TGCGCCAGCAGCTTGGACAGACCCACCGGGGAGCTGTTTTTT
TRBD1,few,TRBJ2-7,16,TRBV15,CATSVELGQVGYEQYF,TGTGCCACCAGCGTCGAATTGGGACAGGTTGGTTACGAGCAGTACTTC
TRBD2,few,TRBJ2-5,17,TRBV4-1,CASSQAGSGSPQETQYF,TGCGCCAGCAGCCAAGCCGGTAGCGGGAGTCCCCAAGAGACCCAGTACTTC
.,.,TRBJ2-7,15,TRBV20-1,CSAVSSGLTTYEQYF,TGCAGTGCTGTAAGCTCCGGCCTAACTACCTACGAGCAGTACTTC
.,.,TRBJ1-1,15,TRBV19,CASSMSGPMNTEAFF,TGTGCCAGTAGTATGTCAGGGCCAATGAACACTGAAGCTTTCTTT
TRBD1,few,TRBJ2-1,16,TRBV12-3/TRBV12-4,CASRPLAGTGGNEQFF,TGTGCCAGCAGACCTTTGGCCGGGACAGGGGGCAATGAGCAGTTCTTC
TRBD1,.,TRBJ1-6,15,TRBV28,CASETGFGLGSPLHF,TGTGCCAGCGAGACAGGGTTTGGGCTGGGTTCACCCCTCCACTTT
TRBD2,many,TRBJ2-1,15,TRBV5-1,CASSLGLAGYNEQFF,TGCGCCAGCAGCTTGGGGCTAGCGGGGTACAATGAGCAGTTCTTC
.,.,TRBJ2-1,14,TRBV6-2/TRBV6-3,CASTSIPSLPEQFF,TGTGCCAGCACGTCGATACCATCTTTACCTGAGCAGTTCTTC
.,.,TRBJ2-7,13,TRBV20-1,CSARDSHSYEQYF,TGCAGTGCTAGGGACAGTCACTCCTACGAGCAGTACTTC
TRBD2,once,TRBJ2-7,16,TRBV5-6,CASRRPGVAGDYEQYF,TGTGCCAGCAGACGCCCCGGGGTAGCGGGGGACTACGAGCAGTACTTC
TRBD2,.,TRBJ2-3,14,TRBV2,CASRVRGGLDTQYF,TGTGCCAGCAGGGTGCGGGGGGGCTTAGATACGCAGTATTTT
.,.,TRBJ2-3,13,TRBV7-8,CASNLGGTDTQYF,TGTGCCAGCAACCTTGGAGGCACAGATACGCAGTATTTT
.,.,TRBJ2-5,14,TRBV9,CASSVAGTQETQYF,TGTGCCAGCAGCGTAGCCGGGACCCAAGAGACCCAGTACTTC
.,.,TRBJ2-7,14,TRBV20-1,CSASTSVTSYEQYF,TGCAGTGCTAGCACCAGCGTCACCTCCTACGAGCAGTACTTC
.,.,TRBJ2-1,13,TRBV6-2/TRBV6-3,CASSSRRNSEQFF,TGTGCCAGCAGTTCACGACGGAATTCTGAGCAGTTCTTC
TRBD1,few,TRBJ1-3,16,TRBV12-3/TRBV12-4,CASSFSTGESGNTIYF,TGTGCCAGCAGTTTTTCGACAGGGGAGTCTGGAAACACCATATATTTT
.,few,TRBJ1-1,15,TRBV7-9,CASSSPEWGYTEAFF,TGTGCCAGCAGCTCCCCCGAATGGGGGTATACTGAAGCTTTCTTT
TRBD2,.,TRBJ2-5,15,TRBV4-3,CASSQDPGGPETQYF,TGCGCCAGCAGCCAAGATCCGGGGGGTCCAGAGACCCAGTACTTC
.,.,TRBJ2-2,13,TRBV29-1,CSVERSNTGELFF,TGCAGCGTTGAGAGGTCCAACACCGGGGAGCTGTTTTTT
.,many,TRBJ1-5,15,TRBV4-2,CASSQDMGEGQPQHF,TGTGCCAGCAGCCAAGATATGGGGGAGGGTCAGCCCCAGCATTTT
.,.,TRBJ2-1,14,TRBV7-9,CASSLWWDNNEQFF,TGTGCCAGCAGCTTATGGTGGGACAACAATGAGCAGTTCTTC
.,few,TRBJ2-7,14,TRBV5-1,CASSLGGDLYEQYF,TGCGCCAGCAGCTTGGGAGGGGACCTCTACGAGCAGTACTTC
TRBD1,.,TRBJ1-1,14,TRBV5-1,CASSGDRANTEAFF,TGCGCCAGCAGCGGTGACAGGGCGAACACTGAAGCTTTCTTT
.,.,TRBJ2-7,15,TRBV5-1,CASSLEGAKSYEQYF,TGCGCCAGCAGCTTGGAAGGAGCTAAATCCTACGAGCAGTACTTC